This is a list of T cell receptor beta chains from one sample in a study of a mutant IDH1 vaccine in newly diagnosed glioma. Produced via immunoSEQ multiplex PCR; TCRdb's table is partial and in-frame only. The sample contains tens of thousands of clones, roughly nine tenths of which appear only once. The starting material was PBMCs, obtained from a glioma patient treated with radiotherapy, temozolomide or both. Receptors originate from a man aged 25 to 45 with glioma. Each CDR3 is given with its conserved first and last residue. Fields, in order: CDR3 protein, CDR3 DNA, clone size, V gene, J gene, D gene. The D gene is left open where the match is weak. Clone size is shown for a subset of rows, as once, few, many or a class of expanded clone.

CDR3 protein: CASSGRDYTNTGELFF; CDR3 DNA: TGTGCCAGCAGCGGACGGGACTATACGAACACCGGGGAGCTGTTTTTT; clone size: few; V gene: TRBV11-3; J gene: TRBJ2-2; D gene: TRBD2
CDR3 protein: CASSEFGQVNNEQFF; CDR3 DNA: TGTGCCAGCAGTGAATTTGGACAGGTAAACAATGAGCAGTTCTTC; clone size: NA; V gene: TRBV6-1; J gene: TRBJ2-1; D gene: TRBD1
CDR3 protein: CASSLVAGGLSYEQYF; CDR3 DNA: TGTGCCAGCAGCTTGGTGGCGGGAGGCCTCTCCTACGAGCAGTACTTC; clone size: once; V gene: TRBV5-5; J gene: TRBJ2-7; D gene: TRBD2
CDR3 protein: CASGLTSFHNEQFF; CDR3 DNA: TGTGCTAGTGGACTAACGAGTTTTCACAATGAGCAGTTCTTC; clone size: few; V gene: TRBV12-5; J gene: TRBJ2-1; D gene: NA
CDR3 protein: CASSLPRRLAGVSNEQFF; CDR3 DNA: TGTGCCAGCAGCTTGCCCCGGAGACTAGCGGGAGTAAGCAATGAGCAGTTCTTC; clone size: NA; V gene: TRBV7-9; J gene: TRBJ2-1; D gene: TRBD2
CDR3 protein: CASSYRSQDWQETQYF; CDR3 DNA: TGTGCCAGCAGTTACAGGTCACAGGACTGGCAAGAGACCCAGTACTTC; clone size: NA; V gene: TRBV6-5; J gene: TRBJ2-5; D gene: NA
CDR3 protein: CASSYRQGWNQPQHF; CDR3 DNA: TGTGCCAGCAGTTACCGACAGGGGTGGAATCAGCCCCAGCATTTT; clone size: NA; V gene: TRBV27; J gene: TRBJ1-5; D gene: TRBD1
CDR3 protein: CASSDGGRNEQFF; CDR3 DNA: TGTGCCAGCAGTGACGGGGGTAGGAATGAGCAGTTCTTC; clone size: NA; V gene: TRBV6-4; J gene: TRBJ2-1; D gene: NA
CDR3 protein: CASGTGGPPTGELFF; CDR3 DNA: TGTGCCAGCGGGACGGGAGGGCCGCCCACCGGGGAGCTGTTTTTT; clone size: NA; V gene: TRBV6-4; J gene: TRBJ2-2; D gene: TRBD2
CDR3 protein: CASSPPGSNQPQHF; CDR3 DNA: TGTGCCAGCTCACCGCCGGGCAGCAATCAGCCCCAGCATTTT; clone size: NA; V gene: TRBV18; J gene: TRBJ1-5; D gene: NA
CDR3 protein: CASSPSVRGSTDTQYF; CDR3 DNA: TGTGCCAGCTCACCAAGTGTCCGCGGCAGCACAGATACGCAGTATTTT; clone size: NA; V gene: TRBV18; J gene: TRBJ2-3; D gene: NA
CDR3 protein: CASSELGQGANTGELFF; CDR3 DNA: TGTGCCAGCAGTGAATTAGGTCAGGGGGCAAACACCGGGGAGCTGTTTTTT; clone size: NA; V gene: TRBV2; J gene: TRBJ2-2; D gene: TRBD1
CDR3 protein: CASRSGEDTEAFF; CDR3 DNA: TGTGCCAGCAGATCAGGGGAGGACACTGAAGCTTTCTTT; clone size: NA; V gene: TRBV6-5; J gene: TRBJ1-1; D gene: NA
CDR3 protein: CASSQAGPYEQYF; CDR3 DNA: TGTGCCAGCAGCCAAGCGGGTCCCTACGAGCAGTACTTC; clone size: NA; V gene: TRBV7-2; J gene: TRBJ2-7; D gene: NA
CDR3 protein: CASSPRAEPGLNTEAFF; CDR3 DNA: TGTGCCAGCAGCCCAAGGGCGGAACCGGGGCTGAACACTGAAGCTTTCTTT; clone size: NA; V gene: TRBV27; J gene: TRBJ1-1; D gene: NA
CDR3 protein: CASSLYGQGARNTEAFF; CDR3 DNA: TGTGCCAGCAGCTTGTATGGACAGGGGGCCAGGAACACTGAAGCTTTCTTT; clone size: NA; V gene: TRBV7-9; J gene: TRBJ1-1; D gene: TRBD1
CDR3 protein: CATLQGGTGELFF; CDR3 DNA: TGTGCCACCTTACAGGGTGGCACCGGGGAGCTGTTTTTT; clone size: NA; V gene: TRBV15; J gene: TRBJ2-2; D gene: NA
CDR3 protein: CASSLSGQGDEQYF; CDR3 DNA: TGTGCCAGCTCCCTATCAGGACAGGGTGACGAGCAGTACTTC; clone size: NA; V gene: TRBV18; J gene: TRBJ2-7; D gene: TRBD1
CDR3 protein: CASSYGGDNQPQHF; CDR3 DNA: TGTGCCAGCAGTTACGGAGGGGACAATCAGCCCCAGCATTTT; clone size: few; V gene: TRBV6-5; J gene: TRBJ1-5; D gene: NA
CDR3 protein: CASSDSGTGVNYGYTF; CDR3 DNA: TGTGCCAGCAGTGACTCGGGGACAGGGGTAAACTATGGCTACACCTTC; clone size: NA; V gene: TRBV6-4; J gene: TRBJ1-2; D gene: TRBD1
CDR3 protein: CASSLRGDSGNTIYF; CDR3 DNA: TGCGCCAGCAGCTTGAGAGGGGACTCTGGAAACACCATATATTTT; clone size: NA; V gene: TRBV5-1; J gene: TRBJ1-3; D gene: NA
CDR3 protein: CAISETVFSSPLHF; CDR3 DNA: TGTGCCATCAGTGAGACAGTTTTTTCTTCACCCCTCCACTTT; clone size: NA; V gene: TRBV10-3; J gene: TRBJ1-6; D gene: NA
CDR3 protein: CAISVKGSEQYF; CDR3 DNA: TGTGCCATCAGTGTAAAGGGGTCCGAGCAGTACTTC; clone size: NA; V gene: TRBV10-3; J gene: TRBJ2-7; D gene: NA
CDR3 protein: CASSDFSLGERAQYF; CDR3 DNA: TGCGCCAGCAGTGACTTCTCACTGGGAGAGCGCGCGCAGTATTTT; clone size: once; V gene: TRBV10-1; J gene: TRBJ2-3; D gene: NA
CDR3 protein: CASSVREAEAFF; CDR3 DNA: TGTGCCAGCAGCGTCAGGGAGGCTGAAGCTTTCTTT; clone size: NA; V gene: TRBV13; J gene: TRBJ1-1; D gene: NA
CDR3 protein: CASSPQGTGELFF; CDR3 DNA: TGTGCCAGCAGTCCCCAGGGAACCGGGGAGCTGTTTTTT; clone size: once; V gene: TRBV27; J gene: TRBJ2-2; D gene: NA
CDR3 protein: CASSSSGSLNTGELFF; CDR3 DNA: TGCGCCAGCAGTTCTAGCGGGAGCCTTAACACCGGGGAGCTGTTTTTT; clone size: NA; V gene: TRBV5-1; J gene: TRBJ2-2; D gene: TRBD2
CDR3 protein: CASRYRTAGGYTF; CDR3 DNA: TGTGCCAGCAGATATAGGACAGCCGGCGGCTACACCTTC; clone size: NA; V gene: TRBV6-5; J gene: TRBJ1-2; D gene: NA